This T cell receptor (beta chain) was sequenced in a study of shared clonotypes between healthy human individuals (dated by TCRdb to the early 2020s). Notes on the research overall: A few men and a couple of women, aged 18 to 49 years, made up the cohort. For each donor, CD4 naive and CD4 memory were each given three plates, CD8 naive was given two plates, and CD8 memory was given one plate. Blood TCR repertoires of about five healthy adults were deeply sequenced to estimate repertoire size and the extent of clonotype sharing between individuals. To increase sequencing depth and limit assay-specific biases, different laboratories used diverse techniques to prepare libraries and sequence TCR repertoires. Between about 0.9 and 10 billion PBMCs per donor were obtained by leukapheresis. Paper-wide results and their limitations: When several donors were compared, the shared fraction of clonotypes was 5% to 6.5% for naive CD4, roughly 3.4% for naive CD8, 2% to 2.5% for memory CD4, and about 0.36% for memory CD8. Pairwise subsampling indicated that sequencing depth was expected to affect the degree of clonotype sharing among donors. Because the study included only a small number of donors, the genetic and exposure-history diversity represented was limited. Estimated clonotype richness was generally larger for naive than for memory subsets. Incomplete sequencing was indicated by rarefaction of sorted-subset datasets, despite the large sequencing depth. Higher generation probabilities were observed for clonotypes shared by all four sorted-subset donors than for non-shared clonotypes. Only blood was sampled, and tissue TCR repertoires likely differ from those in blood.

Using the deep immunoSEQ assay, multiplex PCR amplified TCR CDR3 regions from genomic DNA. Genomic DNA extracted from each cell subset was distributed evenly over all wells of several immunoSEQ 96-well plates, and each plate served as one replicate. Each replicate PCR for sorted subsets received about 0.2 ug genomic DNA, equal to some 32,000 T cell genomes. Purified libraries were quantified with a Qubit 3.0 fluorometer, sized on a Bioanalyzer 2100, and re-quantified with the KAPA Library Quantification kit. Every immunoSEQ 96-well plate was sequenced on a separate single-read 150-cycle Illumina NextSeq 550 flow cell. The source study handled its data this way. Because the immunoSEQ output included only junctional sequences and no quality scores, the filtering could not be the same as the filtering used for full-length reads. To assign V/J genes and CDR3, sequences were annotated against IMGT germline references using PyIR, a Python wrapper for IgBLAST v1.9. Any read was removed if the V/J assignment was weak (E-value above 1e-6), the CDR3 was missing, or the read contained stop codons, out-of-frame junctions, or ambiguous translated residues. V3J clonotypes were defined as sequences sharing the same inferred V gene, J gene, and CDR3 amino acid sequence. Percentage overlap between repertoires was computed as shared unique clonotypes divided by the size of the smaller repertoire. Three approaches were used to assess repertoire richness: RTK rarefaction, the Chao1 estimator, and Recon v2.1 estimates of unobserved clonotypes. Generation probabilities were computed with OLGA for all TCRbeta clonotypes obtained by the gDNA method from several donors. In its TCRdb copy, this immuneACCESS table keeps in-frame sequences only and misses some clones. Where compared with another copy, unresolved V genes explain less than half of these, and the others have no known cause. Clone size and V and J calls were adopted from that table, with D and trimming inferred from the DNA. This sample lists about 1 million clones; about 75% were detected once. Together, the top ten hold over 1.3% of the sample.

Taken from the germline V gene, the CDR1 and CDR2 loops are SGHDT and YYEEEE. From its cysteine to its phenylalanine, the CDR3 spans 13 amino acids. The sequence is cut down to CDR3 DNA, 39 bases in frame from base 1. Trimming at the junction amounts to 4 bases on V and 2 bases on J, and the germline ends lie 9 bases apart. For this clone: Its antigen is not yet known. No base qualities exist here, and no much larger clone lies one base off it.

Healthy HIV-negative adults with no recently reported acute infections or vaccinations were included as donors. Every donor was a Caucasian adult residing in Nashville, Tennessee, USA. CD4+ T cells were enriched by magnetic negative selection, after which naive cells were positively selected on CD45RA and the negative fraction was taken as the memory subset. Blood was collected by leukapheresis, and PBMCs were isolated by Ficoll-Histopaque density gradient centrifugation and then cryopreserved in liquid nitrogen vapor phase. Analytical flow cytometry was used to check the purity and quantity of each magnetically sorted T cell population. Each sorted fraction had its genomic DNA isolated and then quantified by UV absorbance on a Nanodrop 2000c.

Sequencing used memory CD4+ T cells sorted from blood. The sample's cell subset or site label, in plain terms: CD45RA-negative fraction. This TCR was sampled from a man aged 18 to 29 in good health. The chain was built from TRBV5-6 and TRBJ2-5; the D gene identity is not certain. This receptor has the CDR3 CASSAEQQETQYF. In nucleotides, the sequence is TGTGCCAGCAGCGCTGAGCAACAAGAGACCCAGTACTTC. Outside the CDR3, residues come from the reference TRBV5-6 and TRBJ2-5 proteins, so the full variable domain is: DAGVTQSPTHLIKTRGQQVTLRCSPKSGHDTVSWYQQALGQGPQFIFQYYEEEERQRGNFPDRFSGHQFPNYSSELNVNALLLGDSALYLCASSAEQQETQYFGPGTRLLVL.